Listed below are T cell receptor beta chains from one sample, sequenced in a study of long-term antiretroviral therapy in people with HIV. Measured with immunoSEQ multiplex PCR; TCRdb has only the in-frame clones, and not every one. The sample includes tens of thousands of clones, roughly 93% of them seen just once. Here the sequenced sample was unsorted PBMCs, taken about 7.2 years after starting antiretroviral therapy. These receptors were collected from a man between 45 and 60 years old with HIV. Each CDR3 is given with its conserved first and last residue. The D gene is left open where the match is weak. Size tells how often a clone was seen (once, few, many) or the class of an expanded clone, and some rows leave it out.

TRBV6-4	NA	TRBJ1-2	few	CASSDQRGTYTF	TGTGCCAGCAGTGACCAGCGCGGGACCTACACCTTC
TRBV15	NA	TRBJ1-4	NA	CATSRDGQSNEKLFF	TGTGCCACCAGCAGAGATGGGCAGTCTAATGAAAAACTGTTTTTT
TRBV2	NA	TRBJ1-1	NA	CASTPTGVNTEAFF	TGTGCCAGCACCCCGACAGGTGTGAACACTGAAGCTTTCTTT
TRBV18	TRBD1	TRBJ1-3	NA	CASSPTTRGGVGNTIYF	TGTGCCAGCTCACCCACAACTAGAGGGGGCGTTGGAAACACCATATATTTT
TRBV2	TRBD2	TRBJ2-2	NA	CASRLLAGGTGELFF	TGTGCCAGCAGATTACTAGCGGGGGGCACCGGGGAGCTGTTTTTT
TRBV2	NA	TRBJ2-7	NA	CASSGTLIYEQYF	TGTGCCAGCAGCGGGACCCTCATCTACGAGCAGTACTTC
TRBV11-2	TRBD2	TRBJ2-3	NA	CASTLGSSGVFTDTQYF	TGTGCCAGCACCCTAGGGTCTAGCGGGGTTTTCACAGATACGCAGTATTTT
TRBV27	TRBD1	TRBJ1-1	NA	CASSPGTDNTEAFF	TGTGCCAGCAGTCCCGGGACAGACAACACTGAAGCTTTCTTT
TRBV10-1	TRBD2	TRBJ2-7	few	CASSPSGGDYEQYF	TGCGCCAGCAGCCCCTCGGGAGGGGACTACGAGCAGTACTTC
TRBV9	TRBD2	TRBJ2-1	NA	CASSGWTSGLDNEQFF	TGTGCCAGCAGCGGGTGGACTAGCGGGCTAGACAATGAGCAGTTCTTC
TRBV11-2	NA	TRBJ2-2	NA	CASSPTGNTGELFF	TGTGCCAGCAGCCCGACAGGGAACACCGGGGAGCTGTTTTTT
TRBV28	NA	TRBJ2-3	NA	CASSFVAGTDTQYF	TGTGCCAGCAGTTTCGTAGCGGGCACAGATACGCAGTATTTT
TRBV19	NA	TRBJ1-6	NA	CASRLTGIGNSPLHF	TGTGCCAGTAGGCTCACGGGCATCGGGAATTCACCCCTCCACTTT
TRBV29-1	NA	TRBJ2-7	NA	CSVGGKGNEQYF	TGCAGCGTTGGGGGTAAGGGAAACGAGCAGTACTTC
TRBV6-6	NA	TRBJ1-3	NA	CASSPAPEGYTIYF	TGTGCCAGCAGCCCGGCCCCGGAGGGGTACACCATATATTTT
TRBV30	NA	TRBJ2-7	NA	CAWSEQTGVSYEQYF	TGTGCCTGGAGTGAACAGACGGGGGTCTCCTACGAGCAGTACTTC
TRBV9	NA	TRBJ1-5	once	CASSGGVGTFSNQPQHF	TGTGCCAGCAGCGGAGGGGTAGGGACCTTTAGCAATCAGCCCCAGCATTTT
TRBV6-6	TRBD1	TRBJ1-1	NA	CASSDRGIEVAFF	TGTGCCAGCAGTGACAGGGGGATTGAAGTAGCTTTCTTT
TRBV4-3	NA	TRBJ1-5	NA	CASSQDGGRNQPQHF	TGCGCCAGCAGCCAAGATGGCGGCAGGAATCAGCCCCAGCATTTT
TRBV5-6	TRBD1	TRBJ1-6	NA	CASSYNRDRLDSPLHF	TGTGCCAGCAGCTACAACAGGGACAGGCTGGATTCACCCCTCCACTTT
TRBV11-2	NA	TRBJ2-3	NA	CASSSLEGYYTQYF	TGTGCCAGCAGCTCCTTGGAAGGGTACTATACGCAGTATTTT
TRBV19	TRBD1	TRBJ2-7	NA	CASSMTGTGGEQYF	TGTGCCAGTAGTATGACCGGGACAGGAGGCGAGCAGTACTTC
TRBV5-4	NA	TRBJ1-2	once	CASSQSYTYGYTF	TGTGCCAGCAGCCAAAGCTATACCTATGGCTACACCTTC
TRBV6-5	NA	TRBJ2-5	NA	CASSGDTGETQYF	TGTGCCAGCAGTGGGGACACGGGGGAGACCCAGTACTTC
TRBV14	NA	TRBJ1-2	NA	CASSQAMIGGYTF	TGTGCCAGCAGCCAAGCCATGATTGGTGGCTACACCTTC
TRBV9	NA	TRBJ1-5	NA	CASSVAGVDQPQHF	TGTGCCAGCAGCGTAGCAGGGGTCGATCAGCCCCAGCATTTT
TRBV4-1	TRBD2	TRBJ2-3	NA	CASSHGTSTGDTQYF	TGCGCCAGCAGCCACGGGACTAGCACCGGAGATACGCAGTATTTT
TRBV5-1	NA	TRBJ2-2	NA	CASSLVLGYGGELFF	TGCGCCAGCAGCTTGGTGTTGGGATACGGCGGGGAGCTGTTTTTT
TRBV19	TRBD1	TRBJ1-5	NA	CASSGTGGANQPQHF	TGTGCCAGTTCCGGGACAGGGGGTGCGAATCAGCCCCAGCATTTT
TRBV6-5	TRBD1	TRBJ2-3	NA	CASSRQGAGTDTQYF	TGTGCCAGCAGCAGACAGGGGGCGGGCACAGATACGCAGTATTTT
TRBV27	TRBD2	TRBJ2-1	once	CASSDGASGGNEQFF	TGTGCCAGCAGTGATGGGGCTAGCGGGGGGAATGAGCAGTTCTTC
TRBV6-5	TRBD2	TRBJ2-1	NA	CASSYSSGGDHNEQFF	TGTGCCAGCAGTTACTCAAGCGGGGGGGATCACAATGAGCAGTTCTTC
TRBV30	NA	TRBJ2-3	NA	CAWSYTDTQYF	TGTGCCTGGAGTTACACAGATACGCAGTATTTT
TRBV2	NA	TRBJ2-5	NA	CASLLLAGMAETQYF	TGTGCCAGCCTTTTACTAGCCGGGATGGCGGAGACCCAGTACTTC
TRBV5-6	NA	TRBJ1-2	medium-sized	CASSLEQINYGYTF	TGTGCCAGCAGCTTGGAACAGATAAACTATGGCTACACCTTC
TRBV2	NA	TRBJ1-5	NA	CASSPTGTTNSNQPQHF	TGTGCCAGCAGTCCCACCGGGACAACGAATAGCAATCAGCCCCAGCATTTT
TRBV7-2	NA	TRBJ1-2	once	CASSPPGRNYGYTF	TGTGCCAGCAGCCCTCCCGGCAGGAACTATGGCTACACCTTC
TRBV4-3	NA	TRBJ2-7	NA	CASSQDGRGADEQYF	TGCGCCAGCAGCCAAGACGGAAGGGGGGCGGACGAGCAGTACTTC
TRBV13	NA	TRBJ2-3	NA	CASSSEVLATDTQYF	TGTGCCAGCAGCTCAGAGGTACTAGCAACCGATACGCAGTATTTT
TRBV30	TRBD1	TRBJ1-5	few	CAWSGQGGQPQHF	TGTGCCTGGAGCGGACAGGGAGGTCAGCCCCAGCATTTT
TRBV4-1	TRBD2	TRBJ2-2	once	CASSQGGTSGHNTGELFF	TGCGCCAGCAGCCAAGGCGGGACTAGCGGACATAACACCGGGGAGCTGTTTTTT
TRBV5-4	NA	TRBJ1-1	NA	CASSREDTEAFF	TGTGCCAGCAGCCGGGAGGACACTGAAGCTTTCTTT
TRBV29-1	NA	TRBJ1-1	NA	CSVEDLRQNTEAFF	TGCAGCGTTGAAGATCTCAGACAGAACACTGAAGCTTTCTTT
TRBV6-6	TRBD2	TRBJ2-2	once	CASRGIAGKNTGELFF	TGTGCCAGCAGGGGTATAGCGGGGAAGAACACCGGGGAGCTGTTTTTT
TRBV5-1	NA	TRBJ2-7	NA	CASSLGGGGFYEQYF	TGCGCCAGCAGCTTGGGTGGGGGCGGGTTCTACGAGCAGTACTTC
TRBV4-3	NA	TRBJ1-1	NA	CASSQDSGDTEAFF	TGCGCCAGCAGCCAAGATTCAGGGGACACTGAAGCTTTCTTT
TRBV27	NA	TRBJ2-6	once	CASRTVSSGANVLTF	TGTGCCAGCAGGACAGTAAGCTCTGGGGCCAACGTCCTGACTTTC
TRBV27	TRBD1	TRBJ1-6	NA	CASNLRDRGNSPLHF	TGTGCCAGCAATCTCCGGGACAGGGGTAATTCACCCCTCCACTTT
TRBV2	TRBD1	TRBJ1-2	NA	CASSGRTGGYTF	TGTGCCAGCAGTGGAAGGACAGGGGGCTACACCTTC